There are a few counts of the clone carrying this T cell receptor beta chain. The CDR3 is 15 amino acids. The V and J ends lost 3 bases and 3 bases respectively, with 14 bases between them. Germline CDR1 and CDR2: SGHNT and YYREEE (reference sequence). This sample is drawn from a study of blood T cell repertoires in COVID-19. Study as a whole: PBMCs, B-cell-depleted T cells, or T cells were the source of the cDNA or gDNA that made up the material.

Authors' processing steps: Scientists estimated how many nucleated cells there were by amplifying reference gene primers. The repertoire was sequenced with immunoSEQ multiplex PCR; TCRdb's copy has only in-frame clones and lacks some. Clonal size and the V and J genes are those of that table, whereas D and trimming came from the DNA. The data contain about 64,000 clones, 65% to 90% of them singletons. The clonotype comes from a man in his forties or fifties with active COVID-19. The chain carries TRBV5-4 and TRBJ2-3; D not certain. Sequenced: peripheral blood. CDR3: CASSSLSRGTDTQYF. CDR3 nucleotides: TGTGCCAGCAGCTCCCTTAGTAGAGGAACAGATACGCAGTATTTT.